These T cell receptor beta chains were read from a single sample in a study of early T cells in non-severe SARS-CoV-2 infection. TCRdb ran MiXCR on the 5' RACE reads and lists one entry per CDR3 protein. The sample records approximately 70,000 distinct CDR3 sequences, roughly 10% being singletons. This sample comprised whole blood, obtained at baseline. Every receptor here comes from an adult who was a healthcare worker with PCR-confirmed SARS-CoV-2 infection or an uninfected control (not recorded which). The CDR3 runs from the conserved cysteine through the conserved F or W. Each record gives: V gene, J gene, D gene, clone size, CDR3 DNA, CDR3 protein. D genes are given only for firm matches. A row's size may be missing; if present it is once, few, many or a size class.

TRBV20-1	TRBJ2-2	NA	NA	TGCAGTGCCACAGGGAGAGATGGCGGGGAGCTGTTTTTT	CSATGRDGGELFF
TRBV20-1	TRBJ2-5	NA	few	TGCAGTGCTAGAAGGGCAGAGACCCAGTACTTC	CSARRAETQYF
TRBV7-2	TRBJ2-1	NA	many	TGTGCCAGCAGCTTAAATCGGGAAGGGGAGCAGTTCTTC	CASSLNREGEQFF
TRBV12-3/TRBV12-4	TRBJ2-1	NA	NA	TGTGCCAGCACTGGGGACTGGGGGAATGAGCAGTTCTTC	CASTGDWGNEQFF
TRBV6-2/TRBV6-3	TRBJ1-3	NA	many	TGTGCCAGCAGTTTCCCTCCTGGAAACACCATATATTTT	CASSFPPGNTIYF
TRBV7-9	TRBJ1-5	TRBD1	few	TGTGCCAGCAGCCCAGGGGGGGGAATTAATCAGCCCCAGCATTTT	CASSPGGGINQPQHF
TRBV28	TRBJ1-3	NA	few	TGTGCCAGCAGTCCGCCGGGAGGACGGTTTGGAGCTGGAAACACCATATATTTT	CASSPPGGRFGAGNTIYF
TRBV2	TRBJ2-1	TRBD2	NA	TGTGCCAGCAGGGAATATGCCGGGACTAGCTACAATGAGCAGTTCTTC	CASREYAGTSYNEQFF
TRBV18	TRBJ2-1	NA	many	TGTGCCAGCTCACCACCGCCTGAGGACTCCAATAGCTTCTTC	CASSPPPEDSNSFF
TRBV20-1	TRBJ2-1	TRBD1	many	TGCAGTGCTAGAGATACAGGGGAGATTGAGCAGTTCTTC	CSARDTGEIEQFF
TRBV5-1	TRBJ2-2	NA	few	TGCGCCAGCAGCCCGGGATCTTCGGGAACCGGGGAGCTGTTTTTT	CASSPGSSGTGELFF
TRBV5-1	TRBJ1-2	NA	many	TGCGCCAGCAGCTTAGCGCTGGACGACTATGGCTACACCTTC	CASSLALDDYGYTF
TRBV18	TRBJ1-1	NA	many	TGTGCCAGCTCACCAGAGTTGGGAGACACTGAAGCTTTCTTT	CASSPELGDTEAFF
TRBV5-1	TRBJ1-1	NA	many	TGCGCCAGCAGCACCGGCACAGGGCGGTCGAACACTGAAGCTTTCTTT	CASSTGTGRSNTEAFF
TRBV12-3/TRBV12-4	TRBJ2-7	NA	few	TGTGCCAGCAGGGGGGCCGGGGCGTACGAGCAGTACTTC	CASRGAGAYEQYF
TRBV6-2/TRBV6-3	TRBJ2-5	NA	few	TGTGCCAGCAGTTACACCCGGGGACGGCCCTATCTTCAAGAGACCCAGTACTTC	CASSYTRGRPYLQETQYF
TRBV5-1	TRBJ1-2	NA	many	TGCGCCAGCAGCTTGACAGGGAACGAGGACGGCTACACCTTC	CASSLTGNEDGYTF
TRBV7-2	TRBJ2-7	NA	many	TGTGCCAGCAGCCTAGGCCTTGGACAGTCCTACGAGCAGTACTTC	CASSLGLGQSYEQYF
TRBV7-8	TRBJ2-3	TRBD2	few	TGTGCCAGCAGCTTATTTCGGGACTACCCCCCGGATACGCAGTATTTT	CASSLFRDYPPDTQYF
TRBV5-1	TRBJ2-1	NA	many	TGCGCCAGCAGCTACCGGCCGGGCGGAGAAAGTAATGAGCAGTTCTTC	CASSYRPGGESNEQFF
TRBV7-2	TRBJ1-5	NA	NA	TGTGCCAGCAGCTTAGGGGGTGTCAATCAGCCCCAGCATTTT	CASSLGGVNQPQHF
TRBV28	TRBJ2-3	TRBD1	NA	TGTGCCAGCAGTAGGACAGGGGGGTGGACAGATACGCAGTATTTT	CASSRTGGWTDTQYF
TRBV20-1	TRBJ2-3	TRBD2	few	TGCAGTGCTAGCGCTCGAGTAGCGGGGACAGATACGCAGTATTTT	CSASARVAGTDTQYF
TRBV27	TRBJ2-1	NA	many	TGTGCCAGCAGTCTACTAGGACAGCACGACAATGAGCAGTTCTTC	CASSLLGQHDNEQFF
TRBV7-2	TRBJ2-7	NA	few	TGTGCCAGCAGCTTAGCTCCGGGCAGGGGCTACGAGCAGTACTTC	CASSLAPGRGYEQYF
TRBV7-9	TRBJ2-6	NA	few	TGTGGATCCGGAGGAGCTGGGGCCAACGTCCTGACTTTC	CGSGGAGANVLTF
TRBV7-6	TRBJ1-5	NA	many	TGTGCCAGCAGCGATTCGGTGGGGGCTGATCAGCCCCAGCATTTT	CASSDSVGADQPQHF
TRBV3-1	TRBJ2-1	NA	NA	TGTGCCAGTGGACTACAGTCTTACAATGAGCAGTTCTTC	CASGLQSYNEQFF
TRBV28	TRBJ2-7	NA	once	TGTGCCAGCAGTTTAATGTCAGAGAAGTACTTC	CASSLMSEKYF
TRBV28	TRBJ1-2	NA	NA	TGTGCCAGCAGTTTGACAGTGCCTAACGGCTACACCTTC	CASSLTVPNGYTF
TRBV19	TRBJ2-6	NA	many	TGTGCCAGTAGCCATTGGAGGGGCTCTGGGGCCAACGTCCTGACTTTC	CASSHWRGSGANVLTF
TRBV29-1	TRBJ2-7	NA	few	TGCAGCGTTGTTCGTTCCTACGAGCAGTACTTC	CSVVRSYEQYF
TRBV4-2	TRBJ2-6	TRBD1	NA	TGTGCCAGCAGCCAGGGAGAGGGGGCGGCTGGGGCCAACGTCCTGACTTTC	CASSQGEGAAGANVLTF
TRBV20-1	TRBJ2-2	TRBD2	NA	TGCAGTGCTAGAGCCTTAGCGGGAGGGTCGAACACCGGGGAGCTGTTTTTT	CSARALAGGSNTGELFF
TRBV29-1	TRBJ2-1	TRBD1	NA	TGCAGCGTTGAGGGCGGCAGGGGGAAGTTAAATGAGCAGTTCTTC	CSVEGGRGKLNEQFF
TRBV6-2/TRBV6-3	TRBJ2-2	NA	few	TGTGCCAGCAGTTATGTACAGGTGAACACCGGGGAGCTGTTTTTT	CASSYVQVNTGELFF
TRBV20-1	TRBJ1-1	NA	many	TGCAGTGCTAGGTCCGAGGGGATGGAGAGAGCTTTCTTT	CSARSEGMERAFF
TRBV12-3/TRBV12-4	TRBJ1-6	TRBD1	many	TGTGCCAGCAGCACCGGGACAGTCAATTCACCCCTCCACTTT	CASSTGTVNSPLHF
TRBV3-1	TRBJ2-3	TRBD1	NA	TGTGCCAGCAGCCAGGCCCGGACAGGCTTTACAGATACGCAGTATTTT	CASSQARTGFTDTQYF
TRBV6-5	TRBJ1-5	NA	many	TGTGCCAGCAGAGGTGGGGGAGTCAATCAGCCCCAGCATTTT	CASRGGGVNQPQHF
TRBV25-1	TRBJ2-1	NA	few	TGTGCCAGCAGTGATCATGGGGGCCAGCTCGACAATGAGCAGTTCTTC	CASSDHGGQLDNEQFF
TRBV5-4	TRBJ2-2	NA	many	TGTGCCAGCAGCTTGGAGGACAGCACCGGGGAGCTGTTTTTT	CASSLEDSTGELFF
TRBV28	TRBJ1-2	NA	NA	TGTGCCAGCAGTTCGATCGCGACTGGGAACTATGGCTACACCTTC	CASSSIATGNYGYTF
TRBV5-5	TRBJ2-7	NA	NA	TGTGCCAGCAGCTTGGTAACGGACGGACCCTACGAGCAGTACTTC	CASSLVTDGPYEQYF
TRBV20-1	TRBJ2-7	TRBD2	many	TGCAGTGCTAGAACTCTTGGGACTAGCGGGAGCTACGAGCAGTACTTC	CSARTLGTSGSYEQYF
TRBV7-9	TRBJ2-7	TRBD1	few	TGTGCCAGCAGCTTAGCCCCGGGACAGCTCTCCTACGAGCAGTACTTC	CASSLAPGQLSYEQYF
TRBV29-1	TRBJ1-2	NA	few	TGCAGCGTTGAAGTCCTCCCCGGGACCTCGGTACCCTATGGCTACACCTTC	CSVEVLPGTSVPYGYTF
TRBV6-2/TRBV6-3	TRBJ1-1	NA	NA	TGTGCCAGCACCCACAGGATGAACACTGAAGCTTTCTTT	CASTHRMNTEAFF
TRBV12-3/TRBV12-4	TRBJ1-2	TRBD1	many	TGTGCCAGCAGTCCCGGGACAGGGCTTACCTATGGCTACACCTTC	CASSPGTGLTYGYTF
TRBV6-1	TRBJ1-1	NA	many	TGTGCCAGCAGTGAAGCACCTGACGGAATTGCCGAACGCACTGAAGCTTTCTTT	CASSEAPDGIAERTEAFF
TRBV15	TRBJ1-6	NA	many	TGTGCCACCAGCAGAGATAGTAACCGTTCACCCCTCCACTTT	CATSRDSNRSPLHF
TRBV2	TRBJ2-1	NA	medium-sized	TGTGCCAGCAGCCCCGAGGGGTACAATGAGCAGTTCTTC	CASSPEGYNEQFF
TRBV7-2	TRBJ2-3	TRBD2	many	TGTGCCAGCAGCTTAAGAGGCGGGGGGTACACAGATACGCAGTATTTT	CASSLRGGGYTDTQYF